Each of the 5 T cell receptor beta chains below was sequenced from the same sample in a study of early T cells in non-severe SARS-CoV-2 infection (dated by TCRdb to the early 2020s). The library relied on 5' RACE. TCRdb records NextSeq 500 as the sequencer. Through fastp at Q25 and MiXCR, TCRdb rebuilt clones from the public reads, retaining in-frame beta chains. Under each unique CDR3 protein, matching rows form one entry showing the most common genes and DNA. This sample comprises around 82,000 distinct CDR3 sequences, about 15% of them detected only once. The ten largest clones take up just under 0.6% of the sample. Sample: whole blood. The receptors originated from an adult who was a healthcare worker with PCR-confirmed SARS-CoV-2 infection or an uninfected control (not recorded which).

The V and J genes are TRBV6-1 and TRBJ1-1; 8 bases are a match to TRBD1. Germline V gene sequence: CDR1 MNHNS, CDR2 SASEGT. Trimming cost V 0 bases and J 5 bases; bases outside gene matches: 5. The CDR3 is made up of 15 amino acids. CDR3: CASSEAWTGRTEAFF. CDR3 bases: TGTGCCAGCAGTGAAGCGTGGACAGGGCGTACTGAAGCTTTCTTT.

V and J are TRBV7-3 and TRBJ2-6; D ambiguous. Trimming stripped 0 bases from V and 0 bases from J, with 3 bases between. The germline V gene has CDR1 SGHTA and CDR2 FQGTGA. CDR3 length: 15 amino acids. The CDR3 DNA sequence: TGTGCCAGCAGCTTAACGGGCTCTGGGGCCAACGTCCTGACTTTC. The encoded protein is CASSLTGSGANVLTF.

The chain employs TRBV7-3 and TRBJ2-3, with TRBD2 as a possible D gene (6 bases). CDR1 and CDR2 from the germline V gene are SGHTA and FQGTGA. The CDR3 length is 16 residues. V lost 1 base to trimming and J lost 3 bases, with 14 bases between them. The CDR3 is CASSLMSAGKTDTQYF. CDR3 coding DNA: TGTGCCAGCAGCTTAATGTCTGCGGGGAAAACAGATACGCAGTATTTT.

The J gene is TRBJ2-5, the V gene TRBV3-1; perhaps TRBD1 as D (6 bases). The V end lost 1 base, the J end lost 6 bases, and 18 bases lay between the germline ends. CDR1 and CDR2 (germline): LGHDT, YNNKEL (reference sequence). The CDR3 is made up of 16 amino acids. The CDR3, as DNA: TGTGCCAGCAGCCAAGGGCTCAGGGGAGTAGCGAAGACCCAGTACTTC. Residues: CASSQGLRGVAKTQYF.

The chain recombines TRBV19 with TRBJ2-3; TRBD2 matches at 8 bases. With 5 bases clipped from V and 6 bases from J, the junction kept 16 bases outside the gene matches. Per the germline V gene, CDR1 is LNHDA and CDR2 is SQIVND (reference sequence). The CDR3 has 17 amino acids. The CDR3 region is CASSPKGGVAGPDTQYF. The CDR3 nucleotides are TGTGCCAGTAGTCCTAAAGGTGGAGTAGCGGGGCCGGATACGCAGTATTTT. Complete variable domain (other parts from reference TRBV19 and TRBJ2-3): DGGITQSPKYLFRKEGQNVTLSCEQNLNHDAMYWYRQDPGQGLRLIYYSQIVNDFQKGDIAEGYSVSREKKESFPLTVTSAQKNPTAFYLCASSPKGGVAGPDTQYFGPGTRLTVL.